This TCR beta chain was captured by sequencing in a study of shared clonotypes between healthy human individuals. V was clipped by 5 bases and J by 3 bases, with 6 bases between them. This CDR3 is 13 amino acids long. Germline V lookup: CDR1 SGHRS, CDR2 YFSETQ. Data came from immunoSEQ multiplex PCR; TCRdb stores just in-frame clones and leaves some out. The sample has some 500,000 clones, approximately 95% seen once. This clone was recorded only once. The clonotype originates from a woman in her 30s in good health. The V gene is TRBV5-1, the J gene TRBJ2-6; D is ambiguous. The material sequenced was naive CD4+ T cells sorted from blood. As to subset: CD45RA+ positively selected. DNA for the CDR3: TGCGCCAGCAGTAGGGTTGGGGCCAACGTCCTGACTTTC. This gives the protein CASSRVGANVLTF.